The entry that follows covers one T cell receptor beta chain sequence. Its antigen is currently unknown. The data belong to a study of T-cell memory formation after mild COVID-19. Background on the study: Each donor largely had its own TCR clusters.

Regarding the study as a whole: Mainly CM and EM harbored the contracting CD4+ clones; mainly EMRA harbored the CD8+ ones. The pre-infection memory compartment contained some responding clones, suggesting cross-reactive memory joined.

This CDR3 spans 13 amino acids. The V gene lost 2 bases and the J gene lost 5 bases, with 8 bases spanning the gap. The germline gives CDR1 MDHEN, CDR2 SYDVKM. Constant-segment primers were used for 5'RACE, and the resulting TCR alpha and TCR beta cDNA libraries carried sample barcodes and UMIs. TCRdb re-analysed the 5' RACE reads in MiXCR, keeping a single row per CDR3 protein. The sample yields 150,000 to 200,000 distinct CDR3 sequences, 30% to 35% seen once. The chain couples TRBV28 to TRBJ2-3; unclear D gene. Sequences were obtained from PBMCs or a T cell subset sorted from them (not recorded which). The receptor was derived from an adult woman who had mild COVID-19 (a few samples of this study predate the infection). Cell type and time point are not known. CDR3 sequence reads: CASSLGLQDTQYF. The CDR3, as DNA: TGTGCCAGCAGTTTAGGTTTACAAGATACGCAGTATTTT.